This T cell receptor beta chain stems from a study of low-dose radiotherapy and immunotherapy resistance in tumors. Study-level information: Members of Cohort 1 were treated with 0.5 Gy per fraction every 2 weeks. The prescribed total PTV dose was 6.5 Gy. Intravenous ipilimumab 1 mg/kg every six weeks was given with nivolumab 240 mg every two weeks.

TRAV- and TRBV-specific primers primed first-strand cDNA, covering alpha and beta chains. Using a constant-region primer together with a V-primer adapter, TCRs were subjected to around 20 PCR cycles of amplification. TCRdb passed the reads through MiXCR, listing each CDR3 protein once. Of some 100,000 distinct CDR3 sequences listed, 20% to 25% are singletons. Sample time point: after trial treatment. Treatment defined: LDRT plus nivolumab, ipilimumab, low-dose cyclophosphamide and aspirin (RACIN trial). The therapy administered to donors comprised nivolumab, ipilimumab, aspirin, low-dose cyclophosphamide and low-dose radiotherapy. V was pared by 1 base and J by 8 bases, with 9 bases between. Germline V gene sequence: CDR1 DFQATT, CDR2 SNEGSKA (reference sequence). The CDR3 totals 12 residues.

The V call is TRBV20-1, the J call TRBJ1-5, with unresolved D. This clonotype was obtained from a female donor with ovarian cancer. The sample in question was PBMCs, obtained after low-dose radiotherapy plus immunotherapy. The CDR3 sequence is CSARGGREPQHF. CDR3 nucleotide sequence: TGCAGTGCTAGAGGGGGAAGAGAGCCCCAGCATTTT.